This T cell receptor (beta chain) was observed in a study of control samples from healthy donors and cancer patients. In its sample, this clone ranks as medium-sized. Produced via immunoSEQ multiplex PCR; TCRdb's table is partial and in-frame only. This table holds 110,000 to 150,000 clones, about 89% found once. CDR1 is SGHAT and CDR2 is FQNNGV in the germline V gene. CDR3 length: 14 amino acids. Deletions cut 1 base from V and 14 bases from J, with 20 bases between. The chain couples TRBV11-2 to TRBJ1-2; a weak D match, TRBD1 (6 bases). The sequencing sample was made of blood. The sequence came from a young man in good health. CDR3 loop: CASSLGASGTPTTF. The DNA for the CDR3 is TGTGCCAGCAGCTTAGGGGCCTCCGGGACACCTACAACCTTC.